The sequence of this T cell receptor beta chain was determined in a study of shared clonotypes between healthy human individuals. For the study at large: Donor ages ranged 18 to 49 years: a couple of women, a few men. Overall study results and limits: Having only a few donors restricted how much genetic and exposure-history diversity was captured.

Healthy adults negative for HIV, lacking recent acute infections or vaccinations, served as donors. The input for sorted-subset replicate PCRs was approximately 210 ng DNA, about 30,000 T cell genomes. The method was immunoSEQ multiplex PCR; TCRdb's version includes in-frame clones alone and lacks a portion of them. The sample yields about 680,000 clones, approximately 73% seen once. J gave up 3 bases and V 5 bases, and 11 bases lay outside the gene matches. The CDR3 contains 16 residues. From germline, CDR1 is SEHNR and CDR2 FQNEAQ (reference sequence). At least ten counts were recorded for this clone. The antigen remains undetermined.

Material: memory CD4+ T cells sorted from blood. Sample subset: CD45RA-negative fraction. The TCR originated in a young woman in good health. The chain has TRBV7-9 and TRBJ2-5, with TRBD2 identical over 8 bases. The CDR3 protein is CASSRWGSGRKETQYF. The CDR3 DNA reads as TGTGCCAGCAGCCGTTGGGGAAGCGGGAGAAAAGAGACCCAGTACTTC.